Presented here are 5 T cell receptor beta chains from one specimen sequenced in a study of blood T cells in healthy people across ages. The use of a sample-barcoded 5' primer and a J-beta primer mix characterized a second PCR of about 7 to 12 cycles. TCRdb called the 5' RACE reads again in MiXCR, with one record for every CDR3 protein. Of some 900,000 distinct CDR3 sequences in the sample, under 35% were seen once. The sequenced material came from blood. Receptors originate from a woman aged 80 or over in good health.

With regard to this clonotype: The junction differs from germline at one of its ends, possibly a read error. This chain joins TRBV12-3 or TRBV12-4 and TRBJ2-3; possible D gene TRBD2, 6 bases. This CDR3 has 15 residues. CDR3 in amino acids: CASSFSGSSADTEYF. CDR3 sequence (DNA): TGTGCCAGCAGTTTTTCGGGATCTAGCGCAGATACGGAGTATTTT.

The sample holds a few counts of this clonotype. The chain combines TRBV5-4 with TRBJ2-1, with D perhaps TRBD2 (6 bases). The DNA end is a closer match to TRBJ2-7, so the J assignment may be wrong. The CDR3 contains 17 residues. Looked up from germline, CDR1 is SGHNT and CDR2 is YYREEE (reference sequence). For the CDR3, the DNA is TGTGCCAGCAGCTCTTCGGGGGTAGCGGCTTCCTACAATGAGCAGTACTTC. It specifies CASSSSGVAASYNEQYF.

There are many counts of this clonotype. This sequence joins TRBV11-2 and TRBJ2-5; either TRBD1 or TRBD2 may supply D (5 bases each). The last part of the DNA fits TRBJ2-7 better; the J call may be wrong. Germline assignment: CDR1 SGHAT and CDR2 FQNNGV. This CDR3 comprises 15 residues. CDR3 protein: CASSLADIPGVEQYF. The CDR3 nucleotides read TGTGCCAGCAGCTTAGCGGACATACCCGGGGTCGAGCAGTACTTC.

Many counts were recorded for this clonotype. V usage is TRBV29-1 and J usage is TRBJ2-3, with TRBD2 matching 8 bases. The junction had 5 bases not matched to a gene; V was cut back by 3 bases and J by 3 bases. The CDR3 consists of 14 residues. Germline V gene lookup returns CDR1 SQVTM and CDR2 ANQGSEA. The CDR3 is CSVDGGGFTDTQYF. CDR3 coding DNA: TGCAGCGTTGACGGGGGGGGATTTACAGATACGCAGTATTTT.

This clonotype appeared many times. The chain links TRBV7-9 to TRBJ2-7; 8 bases match TRBD1. Germline CDR1 is SEHNR and CDR2 is FQNEAQ (reference sequence). V was pared by 5 bases and J by 4 bases, with 4 bases of the junction left unmatched. The CDR3 is 13 amino acids. CDR3 sequence reads: CASSTGTGYEQYF. The CDR3 DNA reads TGTGCCAGCAGCACCGGGACAGGTTACGAGCAGTACTTC.